This TCR beta chain was obtained from a study of cytomegalovirus exposure and HLA in healthy donors. The study's findings and limits: Among TCR beta chains, those listed as cytomegalovirus-associated numbered fewer than 200.

Vbeta (60) and Jbeta (13) primers were used in the PCR. The method was immunoSEQ multiplex PCR; TCRdb's version includes in-frame clones alone and lacks a portion of them. The sample gives roughly 200,000 clones, 65% to 85% of which show up once; 2.5% to 3.5% is in the top ten. With respect to this clone: Its antigen is still unknown.

In germline, CDR1 is KGHSH, CDR2 LQKENI. V lost 4 bases, J lost 5 bases, and 27 bases lay in between. This CDR3 region has 19 residues. Sequences were obtained from PBMCs. The origin of this receptor is a man aged 30 to 39 in good health and CMV-seronegative. The rearrangement links TRBV18 to TRBJ2-1, with D perhaps TRBD1 (5 bases). Here the CDR3 DNA reads TGTGCCAGCTCACGCGTCTGGGGCAGGGAATCCTATTTGAACAATGAGCAGTTCTTC. Amino acid sequence: CASSRVWGRESYLNNEQFF.